These 21 T cell receptor beta chains were sequenced from one sample in a study of blood T cell repertoires in COVID-19. TCRdb's table, derived via immunoSEQ multiplex PCR, lists solely in-frame clones and lacks some. The data show about 230,000 clones, 70% to 90% seen once. The source material was peripheral blood. All receptors derive from a man in his forties with acute or convalescent COVID-19.

V gene TRBV30 combines with J gene TRBJ2-3; no clear D gene. Germline V gene sequence: CDR1 GTSNPN, CDR2 SVGIG (reference sequence). The CDR3 has 13 residues. Trimming stripped 1 base from V and 3 bases from J, with 8 bases between. DNA of the CDR3: TGTGCCTGGAGTGAAGAAACAACAGATACGCAGTATTTT. It encodes CAWSEETTDTQYF.

The CDR3 here is CASSQDGQPTDTQYF. CDR3 bases: TGCGCCAGCAGCCAAGATGGGCAGCCCACAGATACGCAGTATTTT. The chain has TRBV4-1 and TRBJ2-3; no definite D call. V lost 0 bases and J 2 bases, leaving 9 bases between the germline ends. Germline CDR1 reads MGHRA; CDR2 reads YSYEKL. The CDR3 consists of 15 residues.

This chain uses TRBV30 with TRBJ2-7; 7 bases are a match to TRBD1. Germline V CDR1 and CDR2: GTSNPN, SVGIG (reference sequence). The CDR3 has 12 residues. Germline trimming cut 3 bases from V and 5 bases from J; bases unmatched to any gene: 4. The CDR3 here is CAWSLQGNEQYF. The CDR3 DNA reads TGTGCCTGGAGCCTACAGGGGAACGAGCAGTACTTC.

The chain combines TRBV7-8 with TRBJ1-1; D remains ambiguous. Per the germline V gene, CDR1 is SGHVS and CDR2 is FQNEAQ. The germline V and J ends were trimmed by 7 bases and 3 bases, with 15 bases remaining between them. CDR3 length: 14 amino acids. CDR3 sequence reads: CASTLGSSDTEAFF. In DNA, the CDR3 is TGTGCCAGCACCCTAGGATCATCGGACACTGAAGCTTTCTTT.

The chain combines TRBV15 with TRBJ1-5; D unresolved. Trimming pared 0 bases from V and 4 bases from J, leaving 10 bases between. From germline, CDR1 is LNHNV and CDR2 YYDKDF (reference sequence). The length of the CDR3 is 15 residues. CDR3 sequence reads: CATSRDSQENQPQHF. Written as DNA, the CDR3 is TGTGCCACCAGCAGAGATAGTCAGGAAAATCAGCCCCAGCATTTT.

The rearrangement joins TRBV7-2 to TRBJ1-2; possible D gene TRBD1, 5 bases. With 1 base removed from V and 8 bases from J, the gap between germline ends came to 14 bases. The CDR3 loop spans 14 amino acids. The germline gives CDR1 SGHTA, CDR2 FQGNSA. As DNA, the CDR3 is TGTGCCAGCAGCTTAGAAGGGACTCCCGTCGGCTACACCTTC. Protein: CASSLEGTPVGYTF.

The CDR3 here is CASSMRSEERLNGYTF. DNA for the CDR3: TGTGCCAGCAGCATGAGAAGTGAAGAGAGGTTGAATGGCTACACCTTC. The V gene is TRBV9, the J gene TRBJ1-2; no definite D call. Per germline, CDR1 SGDLS and CDR2 YYNGEE. This CDR3 has 16 amino acids. The ends were cut back, 4 bases at V and 6 bases at J, with 22 bases in the middle. The full variable domain, in which reference TRBV9 and TRBJ1-2 provide the parts outside the CDR3, is DSGVTQTPKHLITATGQRVTLRCSPRSGDLSVYWYQQSLDQGLQFLIQYYNGEERAKGNILERFSAQQFPDLHSELNLSSLELGDSALYFCASSMRSEERLNGYTFGSGTRLTVV.

This chain connects TRBV12-3 or TRBV12-4 to TRBJ1-2, with 7 nucleotides matching TRBD1. The CDR3 has 12 residues. Germline trimming cut 5 bases from V and 8 bases from J; bases unmatched to any gene: 5. The CDR3 DNA follows: TGTGCCAGCAGTCGACAGGGCGGAGGCTACACCTTC. The encoded protein is CASSRQGGGYTF.

The V call is TRBV5-4, the J call TRBJ2-7; TRBD2 aligns across 7 bases. J lost 3 bases, V lost 5 bases, and 8 bases had no gene match. Germline CDR1 SGHNT, CDR2 YYREEE (reference sequence). The CDR3 is 14 residues long. CDR3 region: CASSIFSGGYEQYF. CDR3 DNA: TGTGCCAGCAGTATCTTCTCGGGGGGCTACGAGCAGTACTTC. Filled out from reference TRBV5-4 and TRBJ2-7, the complete variable domain reads ETGVTQSPTHLIKTRGQQVTLRCSSQSGHNTVSWYQQALGQGPQFIFQYYREEENGRGNFPPRFSGLQFPNYSSELNVNALELDDSALYLCASSIFSGGYEQYFGPGTRLTVT.

The chain joins TRBV30 to TRBJ1-4; the D is unclear. CDR1 is GTSNPN and CDR2 is SVGIG in the germline V gene (reference sequence). The germline V and J ends were trimmed by 7 bases and 4 bases, with 10 bases remaining between them. This CDR3 is built from 12 residues. CDR3 sequence: CASRAHNEKLFF. CDR3 nucleotides: TGTGCCTCCCGCGCGCATAATGAAAAACTGTTTTTT.

V is TRBV16 and J is TRBJ1-1; tentative D call: TRBD1 (6 bases). Trimming removed 4 bases from V and 3 bases from J, with 15 bases in between. Per the germline V gene, CDR1 is KGHSY and CDR2 is FQNENV. The CDR3 spans 15 residues. The CDR3 sequence: CASSRPGQRDTEAFF. The CDR3, as DNA: TGTGCCAGCAGCCGCCCGGGACAACGGGACACTGAAGCTTTCTTT.

This clone was seen only once. The chain has TRBV9 and TRBJ1-1; 7 bases match TRBD1. The ends lost 4 bases at V and 0 bases at J; junction bases unmatched: 6. Germline CDR1 reads SGDLS; CDR2 reads YYNGEE. The CDR3 is 15 amino acids. The CDR3 DNA is TGTGCCAGCAGCCGATACGACAGGGTGAACACTGAAGCTTTCTTT. It translates to CASSRYDRVNTEAFF.

This CDR3 reads CASSPQGLAVSDTQYF. The CDR3 region has the DNA TGCGCCAGCAGCCCCCAAGGACTAGCGGTTTCGGATACGCAGTATTTT. The gene calls are TRBV5-1 and TRBJ2-3; 10 positions match TRBD2. The CDR3 has 16 residues. Germline V gives CDR1 SGHRS, CDR2 YFSETQ. With 4 bases clipped from V and 6 bases from J, the junction kept 11 bases outside the gene matches.

The chain couples TRBV11-2 to TRBJ2-7, with D possibly being TRBD2 (5 bases). CDR3 length: 15 residues. Trimming removed 5 bases from V and 9 bases from J, with 23 bases in between. CDR1 SGHAT and CDR2 FQNNGV come from the germline V gene. CDR3 DNA sequence: TGTGCCAGCAGCCTCAAGGTTGGAGGACCCGACGGGCAGTACTTC. Residues: CASSLKVGGPDGQYF.

The V gene is TRBV4-1, the J gene TRBJ2-1, with D perhaps matching TRBD1 (5 bases). The germline V gene has CDR1 MGHRA and CDR2 YSYEKL. The CDR3 extends over 19 amino acids. Trimming left V 0 bases short and J 0 bases short, with 18 bases between. CDR3 sequence (DNA): TGCGCCAGCAGCCAAGAAAAATTACGGACAAACGGCTCCTACAATGAGCAGTTCTTC. This translates into CASSQEKLRTNGSYNEQFF.

The rearrangement uses TRBV9 and TRBJ1-3; 8 bases agree with TRBD1. The J segment lost 0 bases and the V segment lost 0 bases, leaving 2 bases of the junction unmatched. Germline V lookup: CDR1 SGDLS, CDR2 YYNGEE. The CDR3 spans 16 residues. As DNA, the CDR3 is TGTGCCAGCAGCGTAGGACAGGGGCTCTCTGGAAACACCATATATTTT. Its translation is CASSVGQGLSGNTIYF.

This clone has a handful of counts. The chain employs TRBV7-2 and TRBJ1-5; TRBD1 aligns across 7 bases. Germline CDR1 is SGHTA and CDR2 is FQGNSA. The CDR3 has 15 residues. The V segment lost 4 bases and the J segment 0 bases; nucleotides outside the gene matches: 3. The CDR3 region is CASSSGQVSNQPQHF. CDR3 DNA: TGTGCCAGCAGCTCTGGACAGGTTAGCAATCAGCCCCAGCATTTT.

The V gene is TRBV7-8, the J gene TRBJ1-5, with D possibly matching TRBD1 (5 bases). The CDR3 has 15 residues. In germline, CDR1 is SGHVS, CDR2 FQNEAQ. V dropped 0 bases and J dropped 3 bases, with 9 bases sitting between them. For the CDR3, the DNA is TGTGCCAGCAGCTTAGCCGGGGGGTTCAATCAGCCCCAGCATTTT. Protein product: CASSLAGGFNQPQHF.

CDR3 nucleotide sequence: TGTGCCAGCAGTCAACAGGCTTTCTTT. Encoded protein: CASSQQAFF. This chain links TRBV4-2 with TRBJ1-1; D not certain. The ends were cut back, 6 bases at V and 11 bases at J, with 7 bases in the middle. This CDR3 is 9 amino acids long. CDR1 is LGHNA and CDR2 is YNFKEQ in the germline V gene.

The J gene is TRBJ2-1, the V gene TRBV27; 9 bases match TRBD1. The V gene end was trimmed by 4 bases and the J gene end by 7 bases; junction bases not matched to a gene: 8. Per germline, CDR1 MNHEY and CDR2 SMNVEV (reference sequence). This CDR3 spans 15 amino acids. CDR3 amino acids: CASSSPGQGLNEQFF. CDR3 coding DNA: TGTGCCAGCAGTTCACCGGGACAGGGTTTAAATGAGCAGTTCTTC.

J is TRBJ1-2 and V is TRBV6-5, with TRBD1 identical over 8 bases. V was clipped by 2 bases and J by 8 bases; unmatched bases: 10. Germline CDR1 MNHEY, CDR2 SVGAGI. CDR3 length: 15 amino acids. The CDR3 sequence is CASSYGGQGGEGYTF. CDR3 nucleotides: TGTGCCAGCAGTTACGGCGGACAGGGAGGCGAAGGCTACACCTTC.